This T cell receptor (beta chain) came from a study of T cells in tumors after PD-1 blockade. For the study at large: Patients received pembrolizumab 200 mg every 3 weeks or cemiplimab 350 mg every 2 weeks. Mean per blood sample: about 110,000 templates (about 23,000-257,772), some 34,000 unique clonotypes. Findings of the study overall: Peripheral recruitment is suggested, as some novel exhausted tumor clones were in pre-treatment blood.

Tumor or blood genomic DNA was sequenced, with inputs of 616 ng to 6,004 ng. Points on this clone: What it recognizes is unknown.

Germline V gene sequence: CDR1 MNHEY, CDR2 SMNVEV (reference sequence). The V segment lost 6 bases and the J segment 7 bases; nucleotides outside the gene matches: 17. CDR3 length equals 18 residues. Generated by immunoSEQ multiplex PCR, the TCRdb table keeps only in-frame clones and is missing some. This sample has some 60,000 clones, with about four fifths found just once. This chain links TRBV27 with TRBJ2-1, with 11 positions matching TRBD2. The receptor comes from a human donor with basal cell carcinoma. Specimen: PBMCs, collected before anti-PD-1 treatment. The CDR3 nucleotides are TGTGCCAGCAGGGGTCTAAAACTTCTAGCGGGGGGTGCAAATGAGCAGTTCTTC. Amino acid sequence: CASRGLKLLAGGANEQFF.